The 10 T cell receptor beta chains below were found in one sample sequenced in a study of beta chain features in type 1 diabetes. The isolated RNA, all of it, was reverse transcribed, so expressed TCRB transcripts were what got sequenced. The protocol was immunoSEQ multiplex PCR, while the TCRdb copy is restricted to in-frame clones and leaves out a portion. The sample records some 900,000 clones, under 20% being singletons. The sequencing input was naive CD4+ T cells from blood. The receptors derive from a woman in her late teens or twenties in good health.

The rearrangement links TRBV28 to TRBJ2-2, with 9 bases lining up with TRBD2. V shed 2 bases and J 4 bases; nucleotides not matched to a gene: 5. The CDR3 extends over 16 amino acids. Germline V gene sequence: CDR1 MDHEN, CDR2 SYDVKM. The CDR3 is CASSLIAGVSTGELFF. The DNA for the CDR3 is TGTGCCAGCAGTTTAATAGCGGGGGTATCCACCGGGGAGCTGTTTTTT.

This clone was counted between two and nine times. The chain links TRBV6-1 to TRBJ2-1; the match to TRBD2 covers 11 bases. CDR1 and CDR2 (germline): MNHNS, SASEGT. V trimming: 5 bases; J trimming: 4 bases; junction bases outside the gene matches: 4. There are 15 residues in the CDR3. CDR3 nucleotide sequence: TGTGCCAGCAGTTCCGGGACTAGCGGATACAATGAGCAGTTCTTC. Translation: CASSSGTSGYNEQFF.

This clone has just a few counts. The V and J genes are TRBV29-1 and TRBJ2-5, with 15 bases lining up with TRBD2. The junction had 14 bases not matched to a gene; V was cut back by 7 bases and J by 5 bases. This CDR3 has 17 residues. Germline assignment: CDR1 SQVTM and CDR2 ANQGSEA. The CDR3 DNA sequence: TGCAGCGCAGTAGGACTAGCGGGAGGGCAGGGGTCGGAGACCCAGTACTTC. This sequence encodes CSAVGLAGGQGSETQYF. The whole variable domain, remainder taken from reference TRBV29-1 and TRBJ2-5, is SAVISQKPSRDICQRGTSLTIQCQVDSQVTMMFWYRQQPGQSLTLIATANQGSEATYESGFVIDKFPISRPNLTFSTLTVSNMSPEDSSIYLCSAVGLAGGQGSETQYFGPGTRLLVL.

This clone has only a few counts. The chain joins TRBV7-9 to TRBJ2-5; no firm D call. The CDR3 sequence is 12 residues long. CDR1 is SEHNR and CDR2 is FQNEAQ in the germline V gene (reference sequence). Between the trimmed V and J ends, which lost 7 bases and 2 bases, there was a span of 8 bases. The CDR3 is CASNEAQETQYF. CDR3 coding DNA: TGTGCCAGCAACGAGGCACAAGAGACCCAGTACTTC.

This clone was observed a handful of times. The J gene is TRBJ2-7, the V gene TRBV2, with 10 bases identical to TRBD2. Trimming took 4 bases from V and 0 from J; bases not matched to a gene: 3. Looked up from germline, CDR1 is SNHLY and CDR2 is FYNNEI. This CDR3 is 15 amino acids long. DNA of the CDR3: TGTGCCAGCAGTGTCTCTAGCGGGAGCTCCTACGAGCAGTACTTC. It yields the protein CASSVSSGSSYEQYF. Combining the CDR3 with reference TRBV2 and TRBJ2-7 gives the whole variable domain EPEVTQTPSHQVTQMGQEVILRCVPISNHLYFYWYRQILGQKVEFLVSFYNNEISEKSEIFDDQFSVERPDGSNFTLKIRSTKLEDSAMYFCASSVSSGSSYEQYFGPGTRLTVT.

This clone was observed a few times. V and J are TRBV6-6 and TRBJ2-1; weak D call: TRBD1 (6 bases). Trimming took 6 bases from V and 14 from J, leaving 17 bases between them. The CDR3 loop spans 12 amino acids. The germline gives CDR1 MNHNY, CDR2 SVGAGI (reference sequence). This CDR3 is CASRRLLGAKFF. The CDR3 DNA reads TGTGCCAGCAGACGCCTCCTGGGGGCGAAGTTCTTC.

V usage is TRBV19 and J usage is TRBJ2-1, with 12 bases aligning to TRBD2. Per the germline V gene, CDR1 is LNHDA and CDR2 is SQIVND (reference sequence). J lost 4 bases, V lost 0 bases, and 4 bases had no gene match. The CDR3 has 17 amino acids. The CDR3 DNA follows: TGTGCCAGTAGTATAGATCTGCTAGCGGGAGGGTACAATGAGCAGTTCTTC. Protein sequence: CASSIDLLAGGYNEQFF. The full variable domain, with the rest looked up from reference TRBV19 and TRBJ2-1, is DGGITQSPKYLFRKEGQNVTLSCEQNLNHDAMYWYRQDPGQGLRLIYYSQIVNDFQKGDIAEGYSVSREKKESFPLTVTSAQKNPTAFYLCASSIDLLAGGYNEQFFGPGTRLTVL.

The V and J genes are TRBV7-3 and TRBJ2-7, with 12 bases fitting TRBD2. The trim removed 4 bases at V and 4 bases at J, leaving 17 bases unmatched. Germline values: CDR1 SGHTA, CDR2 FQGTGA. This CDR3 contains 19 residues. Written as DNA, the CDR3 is TGTGCCAGCAGCTCTCCGCTAGCGGGAGGGCCGGTCCTGGCTTACGAGCAGTACTTC. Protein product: CASSSPLAGGPVLAYEQYF.

The CDR3: CASSRLAGEGEQFF. CDR3 coding DNA: TGCGCCAGCAGTAGACTAGCGGGAGAAGGGGAGCAGTTCTTC. The chain is built from TRBV5-1 and TRBJ2-1; 12 positions agree with TRBD2. V shed 5 bases, J shed 10 bases, and the junction held 7 bases outside the gene matches. CDR1 SGHRS and CDR2 YFSETQ come from the germline V gene. The CDR3 consists of 14 residues.

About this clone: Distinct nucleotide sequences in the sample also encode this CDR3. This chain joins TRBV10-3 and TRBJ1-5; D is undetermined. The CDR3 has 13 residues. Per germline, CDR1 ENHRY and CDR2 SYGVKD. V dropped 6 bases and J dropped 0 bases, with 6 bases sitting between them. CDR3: CAIRGDSNQPQHF. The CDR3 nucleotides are TGTGCCATCAGGGGTGATAGCAATCAGCCCCAGCATTTT.